The 25 T cell receptor beta chains in this list originate from one sample, sequenced in a study of T-cell reconstitution after alpha-beta-depleted transplantation in children (dated by TCRdb to the mid-2010s). Libraries came from PCR. Sequencing was carried out with an Illumina HiSeq 2500. Molecular barcoding was employed in the preparation of TCR libraries, with unique molecular identifiers being used to normalize TCRbeta repertoire quantification. The public reads were run again by TCRdb, first through fastp at Q25 and then through MiXCR, and only productive beta chains were kept. Under each unique CDR3 protein, matching rows form one entry showing the most common genes and DNA. Counted in this sample were over 100,000 distinct CDR3 sequences; 7.5% to 9.5% of them appeared once. The top ten clones comprise less than 20% of the sample. Taken with the paper, the label for treatment or condition translates to: allogeneic hematopoietic cell transplantation with graft depleted of TCRalphabeta T cells and CD19 B cells.

The starting material was PBMCs, obtained before TCRalphabeta/CD19-depleted stem cell transplant. These receptors were collected from a boy aged 2 to 10 with acute lymphoblastic leukemia, due to receive a stem cell transplant.

V and J are TRBV12-3 or TRBV12-4 and TRBJ1-1; D perhaps matches TRBD1 (6 bases). This CDR3 is 13 amino acids long. Trimming stripped 7 bases from V and 1 base from J, with 10 bases between. The CDR3 sequence is CASNRDGNTEAFF. The CDR3 region has the DNA TGTGCCAGCAACAGGGACGGGAACACTGAAGCTTTCTTT.

This chain joins TRBV12-3 or TRBV12-4 and TRBJ1-2; tentative D call: TRBD1 (6 bases). The CDR3 contains 13 residues. Trimming removed 8 bases at V and 6 bases at J, with 16 bases between. This CDR3 reads CASGMGGGNGYTF. In DNA, the CDR3 is TGTGCCAGCGGAATGGGGGGGGGCAATGGCTACACCTTC.

Remarks on this clonotype: This sequence may be a read error, since a much larger clone differs from it by one base. The CDR3 ends on some other residue instead of the conserved phenylalanine or tryptophan, so this is likely a read error. The chain links TRBV10-3 to TRBJ2-5; D is perhaps TRBD1 or TRBD2 (6 bases each). The CDR3 sequence is 16 residues long. The ends were cut back, 4 bases at V and 2 bases at J, with 17 bases in the middle. Per the germline V gene, CDR1 is ENHRY and CDR2 is SYGVKD. The CDR3 DNA follows: TGTGCCATCAGTGGCACGGCGGGGACACCACAAGAGACCCAGTACTTA. Translation: CAISGTAGTPQETQYL.

The sample holds a few counts of this clonotype. This chain links TRBV12-3 or TRBV12-4 with TRBJ1-2; 7 bases map to TRBD1. The CDR3 is made up of 13 amino acids. Germline trimming cut 6 bases from V and 3 bases from J; bases unmatched to any gene: 4. The DNA for the CDR3 is TGTGCCAGCAGGGACAGGATTGACTATGGCTACACCTTC. Translation: CASRDRIDYGYTF.

This clonotype was observed many times. The chain carries TRBV7-2 and TRBJ2-2; 8 nucleotides agree with TRBD1. The CDR3 covers 15 residues. Germline V gene sequence: CDR1 SGHTA, CDR2 FQGNSA. V lost 4 bases, J lost 3 bases, and 4 bases stayed unmatched. The CDR3 DNA is TGTGCCAGCAGCTCGACAGGGGAGGACACCGGGGAGCTGTTTTTT. The encoded protein is CASSSTGEDTGELFF. Variable domain in full (rest from reference TRBV7-2 and TRBJ2-2): GAGVSQSPSNKVTEKGKDVELRCDPISGHTALYWYRQSLGQGLEFLIYFQGNSAPDKSGLPSDRFSAERTGGSVSTLTIQRTQQEDSAVYLCASSSTGEDTGELFFGEGSRLTVL.

This clonotype was detected many times. The V gene is TRBV2, the J gene TRBJ2-5; D is uncertain. Trimming removed 2 bases from V and 4 bases from J, with 2 bases in between. Germline assignment: CDR1 SNHLY and CDR2 FYNNEI. The CDR3 spans 11 residues. CDR3 sequence: CASSESETQYF. The CDR3 DNA sequence: TGTGCCAGCAGTGAATCAGAGACCCAGTACTTC.

J is TRBJ2-4 and V is TRBV2, with 8 bases matching TRBD1. This CDR3 is 17 amino acids long. Germline V gene lookup returns CDR1 SNHLY and CDR2 FYNNEI. The ends lost 5 bases at V and 10 bases at J; junction bases unmatched: 19. CDR3 protein: CASSRAGTGPKYPIQYF. In nucleotides, the CDR3 is TGTGCCAGCAGTCGCGCCGGGACAGGACCAAAATATCCTATTCAGTACTTC.

This clonotype was detected only a few times. The chain employs TRBV9 and TRBJ1-2, with D unresolved. The CDR3 has 13 amino acids. The germline V and J ends were trimmed by 6 bases and 4 bases, with 13 bases remaining between them. CDR1 is SGDLS and CDR2 is YYNGEE in the germline V gene. The CDR3 loop reads CASTDGPSYGYTF. CDR3 bases: TGTGCCAGCACAGATGGGCCGAGCTATGGCTACACCTTC.

This clonotype was observed a few times. A much bigger clone sits one base away, suggesting this may be a read error. The J gene is TRBJ1-1, the V gene TRBV29-1; 9 bases match TRBD1. CDR3 length: 13 amino acids. The germline V gene encodes CDR1 SQVTM and CDR2 ANQGSEA. J was trimmed by 4 bases and V by 6 bases; bases with no gene match: 6. The CDR3 sequence is CSVLVTGGTEAFF. In DNA form, the CDR3 reads TGCAGCGTCCTCGTGACAGGGGGCACTGAAGCTTTCTTT.

This clonotype was seen a handful of times. CDR3 bases: TGTGCCAGCAGTTATAACGTCGAGGGCACTGAAGCTTTCTTT. Protein: CASSYNVEGTEAFF. The V and J genes are TRBV6-2 or TRBV6-3 and TRBJ1-1; D gene unclear. CDR3 length equals 14 residues. With 3 bases removed from V and 4 bases from J, the gap between germline ends came to 12 bases. The V gene's germline CDR1 is MNHEY and CDR2 SVGEGT.

Many counts were recorded for this clonotype. The rearrangement uses TRBV12-3 or TRBV12-4 and TRBJ2-7; 13 positions match TRBD2. The V segment lost 4 bases and the J segment 1 base; nucleotides outside the gene matches: 4. The CDR3 spans 16 residues. The CDR3 reads CASSSWTSGGSYEQYF. CDR3 nucleotide sequence: TGTGCCAGCAGTTCCTGGACTAGCGGGGGATCCTACGAGCAGTACTTC.

V gene TRBV6-4 combines with J gene TRBJ2-1, with 12 bases lining up with TRBD2. CDR3 length equals 15 residues. V shed 2 bases, J shed 7 bases, and the junction held 3 bases outside the gene matches. Per the germline V gene, CDR1 is MRHNA and CDR2 is SNTAGT. CDR3 amino acids: CASSDLAGGRNEQFF. In nucleotides, the CDR3 is TGTGCCAGCAGTGACCTAGCGGGGGGGCGAAATGAGCAGTTCTTC.

The V and J genes are TRBV2 and TRBJ1-4; D not resolved. The CDR3 sequence is 13 residues long. The germline V gene encodes CDR1 SNHLY and CDR2 FYNNEI. V gave up 7 bases and J gave up 3 bases, with 9 bases separating them. CDR3 loop: CASNRAPNEKLFF. The CDR3 DNA reads as TGTGCCAGCAACCGGGCCCCTAATGAAAAACTGTTTTTT.

This clonotype occurred many times. The chain links TRBV29-1 to TRBJ1-1, with TRBD1 matching 8 bases. Germline V gene sequence: CDR1 SQVTM, CDR2 ANQGSEA. The ends lost 3 bases at V and 6 bases at J; junction bases unmatched: 9. This CDR3 comprises 14 residues. CDR3 sequence: CSVDEEGGQAEAFF. In DNA, the CDR3 is TGCAGCGTTGACGAGGAGGGGGGACAGGCTGAAGCTTTCTTT.

This clonotype was counted at least ten times. V and J are TRBV7-9 and TRBJ1-1; D unresolved. Trimming shortened V by 5 bases and J by 1 base, and 17 bases separated the two germline ends. The CDR3 covers 16 residues. The germline CDR1 and CDR2 sequences are SEHNR and FQNEAQ (reference sequence). In DNA, the CDR3 is TGTGCCAGCAGCCTCAAGCGGGAGGCAAGGAACACTGAAGCTTTCTTT. It yields the protein CASSLKREARNTEAFF.

This clonotype was seen at least ten times. The chain links TRBV6-2 or TRBV6-3 to TRBJ1-1; the D is unclear. With 10 bases removed from V and 4 bases from J, the gap between germline ends came to 22 bases. The CDR3 is 15 amino acids. Germline V gene data show CDR1 as MNHEY and CDR2 as SVGEGT. The CDR3 bases are TGTGCCACCGAGCTGGGTGATATCCAGAGCACTGAAGCTTTCTTT. Translating gives CATELGDIQSTEAFF.

This clonotype was counted between two and nine times. The chain carries TRBV23-1 and TRBJ2-4; D ambiguous. TRBV23-1 is given ORF status, its function remaining uncertain. V gave up 0 bases and J gave up 8 bases, with 5 bases separating them. The CDR3 totals 12 residues. CDR3 protein: CASSQSQDIQYF. CDR3 in DNA: TGCGCCAGCAGTCAATCCCAGGACATTCAGTACTTC.

The V and J genes are TRBV7-7 and TRBJ2-5, with 8 bases aligning to TRBD2. Per germline, CDR1 SSHAT and CDR2 FNYEAQ (reference sequence). The V segment lost 1 base and the J segment 2 bases; nucleotides outside the gene matches: 15. CDR3 length: 19 amino acids. In nucleotides, the CDR3 is TGTGCCAGCAGCTTAGGCCGAGCGGGGGACCAAACAGCACAAGAGACCCAGTACTTC. It is translated as CASSLGRAGDQTAQETQYF.

This clonotype was detected only a few times. This CDR3 is CASTPLQGPLSYEQYF. CDR3 bases: TGTGCCAGCACCCCGTTACAGGGGCCTCTCTCCTACGAGCAGTACTTC. V gene TRBV7-9 combines with J gene TRBJ2-7; 7 bases fit TRBD1. The germline V gene encodes CDR1 SEHNR and CDR2 FQNEAQ (reference sequence). Trimming at V came to 7 bases and at J to 0 bases, leaving 12 bases not matched to a gene. The length of the CDR3 is 16 residues.

In its sample, this clonotype was seen a few times. The CDR3 here is CASSYSHQVDEQFF. CDR3 sequence (DNA): TGTGCCAGCAGTTACTCGCACCAAGTCGATGAGCAGTTCTTC. The chain joins TRBV6-5 to TRBJ2-1; no definite D call. The CDR3 extends over 14 amino acids. Trimming removed 0 bases from V and 8 bases from J, with 11 bases in between. Germline V gene lookup returns CDR1 MNHEY and CDR2 SVGAGI.

This clonotype has only a few counts. The chain employs TRBV12-5 and TRBJ2-7; D unresolved. The V and J ends lost 6 bases and 1 base respectively, with 7 bases between them. Per germline, CDR1 LGHNT and CDR2 FRNRAP. This CDR3 has 12 residues. The CDR3 region has the DNA TGTGCTAGTGGCGTCGAGTCCTACGAGCAGTACTTC. Residues: CASGVESYEQYF. Complete variable domain (other parts from reference TRBV12-5 and TRBJ2-7): DARVTQTPRHKVTEMGQEVTMRCQPILGHNTVFWYRQTMMQGLELLAYFRNRAPLDDSGMPKDRFSAEMPDATLATLKIQPSEPRDSAVYFCASGVESYEQYFGPGTRLTVT.

This clonotype was observed many times. The rearrangement uses TRBV20-1 and TRBJ2-5; either TRBD1 or TRBD2 may supply D (5 bases each). The CDR3 is 14 amino acids. V lost 6 bases and J lost 0, with 14 bases in between. Germline CDR1 reads DFQATT; CDR2 reads SNEGSKA (reference sequence). The chain's CDR3 is CSARTGADQETQYF. In nucleotides, the CDR3 is TGCAGTGCGAGAACCGGGGCCGACCAAGAGACCCAGTACTTC.

The CDR3 DNA reads as TGTGCCAGCAGTTTAGTTGAGGCAGGTCTTAATGAAAAACTGTTTTTT. Its protein product is CASSLVEAGLNEKLFF. V is TRBV28 and J is TRBJ1-4; D ambiguous. The V and J ends lost 2 bases and 4 bases respectively, with 14 bases between them. Germline CDR1 reads MDHEN; CDR2 reads SYDVKM. The CDR3 runs 16 residues.

This chain joins TRBV28 and TRBJ2-3, with TRBD2 matching 9 bases. From germline, CDR1 is MDHEN and CDR2 SYDVKM. The length of the CDR3 is 15 residues. Losses at the gene ends were 6 bases for V and 1 base for J; bases not matched to a gene: 5. CDR3 region: CASRGGGAGTDTQYF. CDR3 sequence (DNA): TGTGCCAGCAGGGGCGGGGGGGCCGGCACAGATACGCAGTATTTT.

Only a few counts were recorded for this clonotype. The junction shows a germline mismatch at one end, possibly a read error. The chain couples TRBV6-1 to TRBJ2-6, with D perhaps matching TRBD2 (6 bases). The CDR3 length is 14 residues. In germline, CDR1 is MNHNS, CDR2 SASEGT. The CDR3 DNA reads TGTGCCAGCCGTGATAAGAGGAGGGACAACGTCCTGACTTTC. Encoded protein: CASRDKRRDNVLTF.